Shown below are 20 T cell receptor beta chains from a single sample sequenced in a study of blood T cell repertoires in COVID-19. Assay used: immunoSEQ multiplex PCR; TCRdb lists only in-frame clones, some missing. The table shows roughly 250,000 clones, with roughly 80% occurring only once. The specimen was peripheral blood. The receptors were sampled from a woman in her 40s with active or convalescent COVID-19.

This clone was picked up a small number of times. CDR3 DNA: TGTGCCAGCGGACAGGGGGAAGGTGAAAAACTGTTTTTT. It yields the protein CASGQGEGEKLFF. This chain connects TRBV25-1 to TRBJ1-4; 10 bases match TRBD1. Germline CDR1 MGHDK, CDR2 SYGVNS. This CDR3 spans 13 amino acids. Trimming took 8 bases from V and 7 from J; bases not matched to a gene: 4.

The J gene is TRBJ1-2, the V gene TRBV27; D remains ambiguous. The V gene lost 4 bases and the J gene lost 4 bases, with 10 bases spanning the gap. The CDR3 extends over 13 amino acids. The germline CDR1 and CDR2 sequences are MNHEY and SMNVEV (reference sequence). As DNA, the CDR3 is TGTGCCAGCAGTTCTTGGCCATCCTATGGCTACACCTTC. It codes for CASSSWPSYGYTF.

A single count supports this clone. The V and J genes are TRBV28 and TRBJ1-2, with a possible D match to TRBD1 (6 bases). The germline V gene encodes CDR1 MDHEN and CDR2 SYDVKM. V was pared by 5 bases and J by 4 bases, with 11 bases between. The CDR3 contains 13 residues. CDR3 bases: TGTGCCAGCAGTACGGACAGACGCTATGGCTACACCTTC. Translation: CASSTDRRYGYTF.

This sequence joins TRBV7-9 and TRBJ2-1, with a tentative D call TRBD1 (6 bases). The germline V gene has CDR1 SEHNR and CDR2 FQNEAQ (reference sequence). V was clipped by 2 bases and J by 9 bases, with 11 bases between them. The CDR3 totals 13 residues. In DNA, the CDR3 is TGTGCCAGCAGCTTAAACACAGGGATTGAGCAGTTCTTC. This codes for CASSLNTGIEQFF.

Concerning this clone: One end of the junction fails to match germline, which may point to a read error. The J gene is TRBJ2-2, the V gene TRBV7-7; a possible D gene is TRBD1 (6 bases). This CDR3 has 13 residues. Looked up from germline, CDR1 is SSHAT and CDR2 is FNYEAQ (reference sequence). The CDR3 reads CASSRGGTGELFF. In DNA, the CDR3 is TGTGCTAGCAGCAGAGGGGGAACCGGGGAGCTGTTTTTT.

The rearrangement uses TRBV2 and TRBJ1-4, with TRBD1 identical over 8 bases. This CDR3 comprises 14 residues. V shed 6 bases, J shed 8 bases, and the junction held 8 bases outside the gene matches. Germline assignment: CDR1 SNHLY and CDR2 FYNNEI. The CDR3 is CASSVTGAGEKLFF. The CDR3 DNA follows: TGTGCCAGCAGCGTGACAGGGGCCGGAGAAAAACTGTTTTTT.

The chain has TRBV10-2 and TRBJ2-3, with a tentative D call TRBD2 (6 bases). This CDR3 spans 12 amino acids. The V and J ends lost 9 bases and 2 bases respectively, with 9 bases between them. CDR1 and CDR2 from the germline V gene are WSHSY and SAAADI. The CDR3 here is CASGTFTDTQYF. The DNA of the CDR3 is TGCGCCAGTGGGACTTTCACAGATACGCAGTATTTT.

Turning to this clone: The junction does not match germline at one end; this may be a read error. The chain joins TRBV10-3 to TRBJ1-1, with 7 bases lining up with TRBD1. The V gene's germline CDR1 is ENHRY and CDR2 SYGVKD. The CDR3 has 14 residues. The CDR3 reads CACQTGIQNTEAFF. The DNA of the CDR3 is TGCGCGTGCCAGACAGGGATCCAGAACACTGAAGCTTTCTTT.

The chain carries TRBV5-1 and TRBJ2-5; TRBD2 matches at 13 bases. There are 16 residues in the CDR3. With 4 bases clipped from V and 2 bases from J, the junction kept 5 bases outside the gene matches. Germline V CDR1 and CDR2: SGHRS, YFSETQ. This CDR3 reads CASSTGLAGEQETQYF. The CDR3 DNA reads as TGCGCCAGCAGCACTGGACTAGCGGGGGAGCAAGAGACCCAGTACTTC.

This chain connects TRBV19 to TRBJ2-5; TRBD2 aligns across 13 bases. The junction had 4 bases not matched to a gene; V was cut back by 4 bases and J by 5 bases. Germline loops: CDR1 LNHDA, CDR2 SQIVND (reference sequence). The CDR3 runs 15 residues. The CDR3 loop is CASSTLAGGRETQYF. The CDR3 nucleotides read TGTGCCAGTAGTACACTAGCGGGGGGGCGCGAGACCCAGTACTTC.

The chain employs TRBV28 and TRBJ2-7; 7 nucleotides agree with TRBD1. The CDR3 runs to 14 residues. Trimming at V came to 4 bases and at J to 2 bases, leaving 5 bases not matched to a gene. The germline V gene has CDR1 MDHEN and CDR2 SYDVKM. The CDR3 region has the DNA TGTGCCAGCAGTTCGTGGACAGGACCCTACGAGCAGTACGTC. Encoded protein: CASSSWTGPYEQYV.

The chain uses TRBV19 and TRBJ2-2, with 9 bases identical to TRBD1. V was pared by 6 bases and J by 2 bases, with 4 bases of the junction left unmatched. This CDR3 region has 15 residues. Germline values: CDR1 LNHDA, CDR2 SQIVND (reference sequence). The CDR3 region has the DNA TGTGCCAGTAGGACAGGGGGAGCTAACACCGGGGAGCTGTTTTTT. Translated: CASRTGGANTGELFF.

The rearrangement links TRBV10-1 to TRBJ1-6; D not certain. V was cut by 0 bases and J by 7 bases, with 4 bases left in between. Germline CDR1 and CDR2: WNHNN and SYGVQD (reference sequence). The CDR3 extends over 13 amino acids. In DNA form, the CDR3 reads TGCGCCAGCAGTGAGTCTCCAAATTCACCCCTCCACTTT. Translated, it gives CASSESPNSPLHF.

The chain employs TRBV6-6 and TRBJ2-1; 9 bases map to TRBD2. The V gene's germline CDR1 is MNHNY and CDR2 SVGAGI (reference sequence). J was trimmed by 2 bases and V by 9 bases; bases with no gene match: 8. The CDR3 loop spans 15 amino acids. This chain's CDR3 is CASTTKRGAYNEQFF. CDR3 DNA: TGTGCCAGTACAACGAAGCGGGGGGCCTACAATGAGCAGTTCTTC.

This sequence joins TRBV30 and TRBJ1-1; TRBD1 is a possible D gene (5 bases). The CDR3 is 11 amino acids. Deletions cut 0 bases from V and 8 bases from J, with 7 bases between. The germline V gene encodes CDR1 GTSNPN and CDR2 SVGIG (reference sequence). CDR3 loop: CAWSVQVEAFF. The CDR3 DNA follows: TGTGCCTGGAGTGTACAGGTGGAAGCTTTCTTT.

The chain combines TRBV5-4 with TRBJ2-2; weak D call: TRBD1 (5 bases). Germline values: CDR1 SGHNT, CDR2 YYREEE (reference sequence). The V end was cut by 0 bases, the J end by 1 base, with 13 bases between. The CDR3 consists of 17 residues. The CDR3 DNA reads as TGTGCCAGCAGCTTGGCAGGTTGGCAGGGGAACACCGGGGAGCTGTTTTTT. Encoded protein: CASSLAGWQGNTGELFF.

The chain uses TRBV9 and TRBJ1-6; D perhaps matches TRBD1 (5 bases). CDR3 size: 15 residues. The germline CDR1 and CDR2 sequences are SGDLS and YYNGEE. With 4 bases removed from V and 6 bases from J, the gap between germline ends came to 14 bases. The CDR3 nucleotides read TGTGCCAGCAGCCTCCGGGGGGTTGGTAATTCACCCCTCCACTTT. Protein: CASSLRGVGNSPLHF.

The table lists this clone with a few counts. The chain links TRBV28 to TRBJ1-1; D uncertain. CDR3 size: 13 residues. From germline, CDR1 is MDHEN and CDR2 SYDVKM. V was cut by 2 bases and J by 5 bases, with 9 bases left in between. DNA for the CDR3: TGTGCCAGCAGTTTAATGGTGCGGACTGAAGCTTTCTTT. It yields the protein CASSLMVRTEAFF.

This clone was observed many times. The chain uses TRBV6-5 and TRBJ1-2; possible D gene TRBD1, 6 bases. Trimming shortened V by 6 bases and J by 3 bases, and 14 bases separated the two germline ends. Germline CDR1 and CDR2: MNHEY and SVGAGI. The CDR3 contains 14 residues. The CDR3 loop reads CASRGGPSYYGYTF. The CDR3 DNA follows: TGTGCCAGCAGAGGGGGACCGAGCTACTATGGCTACACCTTC.

This clone was observed once. The chain couples TRBV18 to TRBJ1-4; 10 bases match TRBD1. Germline values: CDR1 KGHSH, CDR2 LQKENI. CDR3 length: 16 residues. V lost 4 bases, J lost 8 bases, and 10 bases stayed unmatched. Here the CDR3 reads CASSHNRDRGKEKLFF. CDR3 in DNA: TGTGCCAGCTCACACAACCGGGACAGGGGAAAAGAAAAACTGTTTTTT.